This TCR beta chain was identified during a study of blood T cell repertoires in COVID-19. Study-wide background: The United States, Italy and Spain supplied acute and convalescent COVID-19 samples. In each case, the material was cDNA or gDNA derived from T cells, B-cell-depleted T cells, or PBMCs.

Source study methods: Counts of nucleated cells, estimated from reference gene primer amplification, were obtained. Clones were read by immunoSEQ multiplex PCR, and TCRdb kept only the in-frame ones, dropping some. That table is the source of V, J and clone size, and D and trimming were worked out from the DNA. Of approximately 200,000 clones in the sample, roughly 80% were seen once. This sequence originates from a woman between 50 and 59 years old with acute or convalescent COVID-19. Sequencing was carried out using peripheral blood.

CDR3 protein: CASSEGTGSYGYTF. DNA for the CDR3: TGTGCCAGCAGTGAGGGGACAGGAAGCTATGGCTACACCTTC. This chain uses TRBV6-1 with TRBJ1-2; 8 bases align to TRBD1. This CDR3 region has 14 residues. The trim removed 3 bases at V and 4 bases at J, leaving 4 bases unmatched. Germline CDR1 MNHNS, CDR2 SASEGT.